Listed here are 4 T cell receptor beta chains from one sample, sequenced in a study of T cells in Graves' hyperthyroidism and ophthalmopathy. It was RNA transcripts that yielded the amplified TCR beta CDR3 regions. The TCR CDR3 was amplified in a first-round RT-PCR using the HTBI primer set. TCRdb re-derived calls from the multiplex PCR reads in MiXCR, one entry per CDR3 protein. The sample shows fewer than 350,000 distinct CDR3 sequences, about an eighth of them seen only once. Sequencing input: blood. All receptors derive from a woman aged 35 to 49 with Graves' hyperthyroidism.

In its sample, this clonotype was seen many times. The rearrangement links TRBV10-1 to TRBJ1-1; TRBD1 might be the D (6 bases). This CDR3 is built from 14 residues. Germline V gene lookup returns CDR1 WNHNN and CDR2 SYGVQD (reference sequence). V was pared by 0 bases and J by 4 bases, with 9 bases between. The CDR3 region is CASSESTRGTEAFF. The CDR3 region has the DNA TGCGCCAGCAGTGAGTCGACCAGGGGCACTGAAGCTTTCTTT.

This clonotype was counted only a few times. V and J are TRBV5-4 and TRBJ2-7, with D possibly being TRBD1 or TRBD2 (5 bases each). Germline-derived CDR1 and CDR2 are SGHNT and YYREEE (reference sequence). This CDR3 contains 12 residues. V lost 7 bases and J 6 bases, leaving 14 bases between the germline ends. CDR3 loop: CASGGEGTEQYF. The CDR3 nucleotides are TGTGCCAGCGGTGGGGAAGGGACCGAGCAGTACTTC.

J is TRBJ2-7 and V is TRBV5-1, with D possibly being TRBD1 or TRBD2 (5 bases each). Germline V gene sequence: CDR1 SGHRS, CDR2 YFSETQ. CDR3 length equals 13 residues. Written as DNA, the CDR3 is TGCGCTTCGACGGGGCCTAGCTCCTACGAGCAGTACTTC. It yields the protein CASTGPSSYEQYF.

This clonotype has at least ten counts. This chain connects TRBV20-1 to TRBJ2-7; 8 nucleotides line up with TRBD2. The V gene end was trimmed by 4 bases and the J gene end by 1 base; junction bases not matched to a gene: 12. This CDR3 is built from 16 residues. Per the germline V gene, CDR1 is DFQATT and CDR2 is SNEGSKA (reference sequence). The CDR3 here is CSAKRPTSGPSYEQYF. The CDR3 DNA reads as TGCAGTGCTAAGCGGCCAACTAGCGGACCTTCCTACGAGCAGTACTTC.